Given below is one T cell receptor beta chain in context. Its antigen is as yet unknown. These data belong to a study of T cell responses to AZD1222 COVID-19 vaccine. Looked up from germline, CDR1 is LGHNA and CDR2 is YSLEER. Deletions cut 6 bases from V and 2 bases from J, with 17 bases between. There are 16 residues in the CDR3. The protocol was immunoSEQ multiplex PCR, while the TCRdb copy is restricted to in-frame clones and leaves out a portion. The sample carries some 140,000 clones, just under 95% recorded once. Regarding the study as a whole: White British people made up most donors, females outnumbered males, and clonal diversity was possibly underestimated. Repertoires were collected only later (after the peak T cell response had occurred).

The sequence was collected from an adult who received the AZD1222 COVID-19 vaccine. The chain carries TRBV4-3 and TRBJ1-3; no clear D. This sample comprised peripheral blood, obtained 28 days after the second AZD1222 dose. The CDR3 loop reads CASRQTLVAAGNTIYF. The CDR3 bases are TGCGCCAGCAGACAGACTCTTGTGGCGGCTGGAAACACCATATATTTT.